This T cell receptor (beta chain) was observed in a study of blood T cell repertoires in COVID-19. About the research overall: The United States, Italy and Spain were the sources of the acute and convalescent COVID-19 samples.

This clone was recorded only once. V was cut by 6 bases and J by 8 bases, with 18 bases left in between. Germline values: CDR1 KGHSH, CDR2 LQKENI. The CDR3 extends over 14 amino acids. The cohort comprised adults aged about 18 to 100 years residing in approximately 25 US areas. Cohort assignment relied on participant-reported clinical history. As processed by the authors: Reference gene primer amplification gave estimated nucleated cell counts. Sequenced by immunoSEQ multiplex PCR; TCRdb stores in-frame clones only, minus some. The DNA gave D and trimming, while V, J and clone size come from that table. This table has over 120,000 clones, nearly 80% appearing once.

The sequence was obtained from a woman aged 45-59 years who had recovered from COVID-19. What was sequenced was PBMCs or T cells enriched from blood (not recorded which). The J gene is TRBJ2-3, the V gene TRBV18; a possible D gene is TRBD2 (6 bases). Here the CDR3 reads CASSPGGSPGTQYF. The CDR3 DNA is TGTGCCAGCTCCCCCGGGGGTAGCCCGGGTACGCAGTATTTT.